This is a list of T cell receptor beta chains from one sample in a study of cytomegalovirus exposure and HLA in healthy donors. Libraries were prepared by immunoSEQ multiplex PCR; TCRdb keeps only in-frame clonotypes and omits some of them. The sample lists about 81,000 clones; about 90% were seen once. The sequencing input was PBMCs. These receptors were collected from a man aged 18 to 29 in good health and CMV-seronegative. The CDR3 runs from the conserved cysteine through the conserved F or W. Each record gives: clone size, J gene, V gene, D gene, CDR3 protein, CDR3 DNA. A D gene is named only where the DNA matches it firmly. Clone size is shown for a subset of rows, as once, few, many or a class of expanded clone.

size: .; J: TRBJ2-1; V: TRBV5-1; D: .; CDR3: CASSPLMRGQPPTNEQFF; DNA: TGCGCCAGCAGCCCCCTCATGCGCGGCCAACCGCCTACCAATGAGCAGTTCTTC
size: .; J: TRBJ2-7; V: TRBV11-2; D: .; CDR3: CASSLVVGFGGMEQYF; DNA: TGTGCCAGCAGCTTAGTGGTGGGGTTTGGCGGGATGGAGCAGTACTTC
size: .; J: TRBJ2-5; V: TRBV18; D: TRBD2; CDR3: CASSLIINTGTSGQETQYF; DNA: TGTGCCAGCTCACTAATAATAAATACCGGGACTAGCGGCCAAGAGACCCAGTACTTC
size: .; J: TRBJ2-5; V: TRBV15; D: .; CDR3: CATSRVGQIQKQETQYF; DNA: TGTGCCACCAGCAGAGTGGGGCAGATTCAAAAACAAGAGACCCAGTACTTC
size: .; J: TRBJ2-1; V: TRBV4-3; D: TRBD2; CDR3: CASSLAGVNEQFF; DNA: TGCGCCAGCAGCCTAGCGGGAGTTAATGAGCAGTTCTTC
size: .; J: TRBJ2-3; V: TRBV7-9; D: TRBD1; CDR3: CASSPMGQGVRDTQYF; DNA: TGTGCCAGCAGCCCAATGGGGCAGGGGGTCCGAGATACGCAGTATTTT
size: .; J: TRBJ2-7; V: TRBV28; D: .; CDR3: CASRQTASYEQYF; DNA: TGTGCCAGCAGGCAGACAGCCTCCTACGAGCAGTACTTC
size: .; J: TRBJ2-2; V: TRBV19; D: .; CDR3: CASSGQGFRNTGELFF; DNA: TGTGCCAGTAGTGGCCAGGGTTTCAGGAACACCGGGGAGCTGTTTTTT
size: once; J: TRBJ2-4; V: TRBV6-6; D: .; CDR3: CASRQTGLINIQYF; DNA: TGTGCCAGCAGGCAGACGGGACTGATAAACATTCAGTACTTC
size: .; J: TRBJ2-3; V: TRBV18; D: .; CDR3: CASSPRPLPGLTDTQYF; DNA: TGTGCCAGCTCACCACGACCGTTGCCGGGTCTCACAGATACGCAGTATTTT
size: .; J: TRBJ2-3; V: TRBV13; D: TRBD2; CDR3: CASSGGRGTDTQYF; DNA: TGTGCCAGCAGCGGCGGGAGAGGCACAGATACGCAGTATTTT
size: .; J: TRBJ2-7; V: TRBV4-3; D: .; CDR3: CASSQERSVRGDEQYF; DNA: TGCGCCAGCAGCCAAGAAAGGTCCGTGCGGGGTGACGAGCAGTACTTC
size: .; J: TRBJ2-1; V: TRBV5-5; D: TRBD1; CDR3: CASSLAGQGAYNEQFF; DNA: TGTGCCAGCAGCTTGGCGGGACAGGGGGCCTACAATGAGCAGTTCTTC
size: .; J: TRBJ2-3; V: TRBV19; D: TRBD2; CDR3: CASSILAGGADTQYF; DNA: TGTGCCAGTAGTATCCTAGCGGGAGGGGCAGATACGCAGTATTTT
size: .; J: TRBJ2-7; V: TRBV7-2; D: TRBD2; CDR3: CASSLRERGRFDEQYF; DNA: TGTGCCAGCAGCCTCAGAGAGCGGGGGCGCTTCGACGAGCAGTACTTC
size: .; J: TRBJ2-7; V: TRBV9; D: .; CDR3: CASSVGSSYEQYF; DNA: TGTGCCAGCAGCGTAGGTAGCTCCTACGAGCAGTACTTC
size: .; J: TRBJ2-5; V: TRBV15; D: TRBD2; CDR3: CATSRDGPGGLVETQYF; DNA: TGTGCCACCAGCAGAGATGGGCCGGGAGGGTTGGTGGAGACCCAGTACTTC
size: .; J: TRBJ1-2; V: TRBV6-4; D: TRBD1; CDR3: CASSARPGQPTFSANYGYTF; DNA: TGTGCCAGCAGTGCCCGCCCGGGACAGCCGACATTTTCAGCTAACTATGGCTACACCTTC
size: .; J: TRBJ2-7; V: TRBV7-2; D: .; CDR3: CASSLRGGTSYEQYF; DNA: TGTGCCAGCAGCTTACGAGGCGGGACCTCCTACGAGCAGTACTTC
size: .; J: TRBJ2-1; V: TRBV4-2; D: TRBD2; CDR3: CASSQGGGVDNEQFF; DNA: TGTGCCAGCAGCCAAGGCGGGGGAGTCGACAATGAGCAGTTCTTC
size: .; J: TRBJ2-1; V: TRBV29-1; D: .; CDR3: CNVELRDFSYNEQFF; DNA: TGCAACGTTGAACTCCGGGACTTCTCCTACAATGAGCAGTTCTTC
size: .; J: TRBJ2-3; V: TRBV18; D: .; CDR3: CASSPRGSSTDTQYF; DNA: TGTGCCAGCTCACCAAGGGGTTCTAGCACAGATACGCAGTATTTT
size: .; J: TRBJ1-5; V: TRBV18; D: .; CDR3: CASSPSFNQPQHF; DNA: TGTGCCAGCTCACCATCTTTTAATCAGCCCCAGCATTTT
size: .; J: TRBJ2-2; V: TRBV7-3; D: .; CDR3: CASSLSPAGLTGELFF; DNA: TGTGCCAGCAGCTTAAGTCCGGCAGGGCTCACCGGGGAGCTGTTTTTT
size: .; J: TRBJ2-3; V: TRBV6-5; D: .; CDR3: CASRGAGRTDTQYF; DNA: TGTGCCAGCAGGGGGGCAGGGCGCACAGATACGCAGTATTTT
size: .; J: TRBJ2-1; V: TRBV7-9; D: .; CDR3: CASSGGLGLPGEQFF; DNA: TGTGCCAGCAGCGGTGGTTTGGGACTCCCTGGAGAGCAGTTCTTC
size: .; J: TRBJ2-1; V: TRBV6-4; D: TRBD2; CDR3: CASSRGTSRPNEQFF; DNA: TGTGCCAGCAGTCGAGGGACTAGCCGTCCCAATGAGCAGTTCTTC
size: .; J: TRBJ1-6; V: TRBV4-1; D: .; CDR3: CASSLEGPNSPLHF; DNA: TGCGCCAGCAGTTTGGAGGGTCCGAATTCACCCCTCCACTTT
size: .; J: TRBJ2-1; V: TRBV15; D: .; CDR3: CATSRDLVYGYNEQFF; DNA: TGTGCCACCAGCAGAGATCTTGTTTACGGCTACAATGAGCAGTTCTTC
size: .; J: TRBJ2-1; V: TRBV9; D: TRBD2; CDR3: CASSGGLAGNNEQFF; DNA: TGTGCCAGCAGCGGGGGACTAGCGGGAAACAATGAGCAGTTCTTC
size: .; J: TRBJ1-5; V: TRBV28; D: .; CDR3: CASSLTYQPQHF; DNA: TGTGCCAGCAGTTTAACATATCAGCCCCAGCATTTT
size: once; J: TRBJ1-5; V: TRBV9; D: .; CDR3: CASSVGGGNSQPQHF; DNA: TGTGCCAGCAGCGTGGGCGGGGGGAATTCACAGCCCCAGCATTTT
size: .; J: TRBJ2-5; V: TRBV4-1; D: TRBD1; CDR3: CASSQYGGTGGPRETQYF; DNA: TGCGCCAGCAGCCAATATGGAGGGACAGGGGGGCCCCGGGAGACCCAGTACTTC
size: .; J: TRBJ2-1; V: TRBV7-6; D: TRBD2; CDR3: CASSLGRLAGGNEQFF; DNA: TGTGCCAGCAGCTTAGGTCGGTTAGCGGGAGGGAATGAGCAGTTCTTC
size: .; J: TRBJ2-7; V: TRBV30; D: TRBD1; CDR3: CAWSLQGRSYEQYF; DNA: TGTGCCTGGAGTTTACAGGGGCGATCCTACGAGCAGTACTTC
size: once; J: TRBJ2-3; V: TRBV9; D: TRBD2; CDR3: CASSVDPLAGRTDTQYF; DNA: TGTGCCAGCAGCGTAGACCCTCTAGCGGGGCGCACAGATACGCAGTATTTT
size: .; J: TRBJ2-5; V: TRBV7-8; D: .; CDR3: CASSLRMEETQYF; DNA: TGTGCCAGCAGCTTAAGGATGGAGGAGACCCAGTACTTC
size: .; J: TRBJ2-7; V: TRBV4-2; D: .; CDR3: CASSQSVYEQYF; DNA: TGTGCCAGCAGCCAATCCGTCTACGAGCAGTACTTC
size: .; J: TRBJ2-1; V: TRBV28; D: TRBD1; CDR3: CASSTNRGVFF; DNA: TGTGCCAGCAGCACTAACAGGGGGGTGTTCTTC
size: once; J: TRBJ2-5; V: TRBV11-1; D: .; CDR3: CASSLATGGQETQYF; DNA: TGTGCCAGCAGCTTAGCTACCGGGGGCCAAGAGACCCAGTACTTC
size: once; J: TRBJ2-3; V: TRBV30; D: TRBD1; CDR3: CAWSWDRPTDTQYF; DNA: TGTGCCTGGAGTTGGGACAGGCCCACAGATACGCAGTATTTT
size: .; J: TRBJ1-1; V: TRBV27; D: .; CDR3: CASSLRGTEAFF; DNA: TGTGCCAGCAGTTTAAGGGGGACTGAAGCTTTCTTT
size: .; J: TRBJ1-3; V: TRBV19; D: .; CDR3: CASRSSLSGNTIYF; DNA: TGTGCCTCCCGGTCCTCTTTGTCTGGAAACACCATATATTTT
size: .; J: TRBJ2-7; V: TRBV2; D: .; CDR3: CASSVEQGSYEQYF; DNA: TGTGCCAGCAGTGTTGAACAGGGTAGCTACGAGCAGTACTTC
size: once; J: TRBJ1-1; V: TRBV30; D: .; CDR3: CAWARRAEAFF; DNA: TGTGCCTGGGCTCGGAGGGCTGAAGCTTTCTTT
size: .; J: TRBJ2-7; V: TRBV4-3; D: TRBD2; CDR3: CASSQVQGGRAGEQYF; DNA: TGCGCCAGCAGCCAAGTGCAAGGCGGGAGGGCCGGTGAGCAGTACTTC
size: .; J: TRBJ2-2; V: TRBV7-7; D: TRBD2; CDR3: CASSPTLTTGGNTGELFF; DNA: TGTGCTAGCAGCCCAACATTGACCACGGGAGGGAACACCGGGGAGCTGTTTTTT